This TCR beta chain appears in the sequencing data of a study of cytomegalovirus exposure and HLA in healthy donors. Whole-study findings and limits: While the bulk of TCR sequences proved rare, some public TCRs turned up in many donors.

A note on this clone: Its antigen remains unknown.

Sequenced by immunoSEQ multiplex PCR; TCRdb stores in-frame clones only, minus some. The table records a few hundred thousand clones, around 89% of them present only once. There are 14 residues in the CDR3. V lost 2 bases, J lost 5 bases, and 5 bases stayed unmatched. CDR1 and CDR2 (germline): GTSNPN, SVGIG (reference sequence). Separation from the approximately 710-subject first cohort characterized the roughly 120-subject validation cohort, to which the donors belonged. Source material: PBMCs. The V and J genes are TRBV30 and TRBJ1-2; the match to TRBD1 covers 10 bases. This TCR was recovered from a woman in her late teens or twenties in good health and CMV-seronegative. The CDR3 coding sequence is TGTGCCTGGAGTCGCGGACAGGGGGGATATGGCTACACCTTC. Amino acid sequence: CAWSRGQGGYGYTF.